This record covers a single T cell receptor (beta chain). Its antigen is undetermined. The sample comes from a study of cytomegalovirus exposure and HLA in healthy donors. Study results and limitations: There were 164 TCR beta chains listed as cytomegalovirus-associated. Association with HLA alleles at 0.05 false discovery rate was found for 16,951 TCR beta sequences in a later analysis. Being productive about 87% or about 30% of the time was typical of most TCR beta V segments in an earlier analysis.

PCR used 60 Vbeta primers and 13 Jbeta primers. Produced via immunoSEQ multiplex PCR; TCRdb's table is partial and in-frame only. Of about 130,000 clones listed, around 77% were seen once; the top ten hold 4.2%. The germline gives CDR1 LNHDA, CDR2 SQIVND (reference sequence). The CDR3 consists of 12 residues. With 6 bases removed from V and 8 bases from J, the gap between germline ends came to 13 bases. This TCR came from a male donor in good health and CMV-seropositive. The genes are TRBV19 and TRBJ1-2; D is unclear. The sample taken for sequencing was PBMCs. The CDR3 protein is CASRYGGSGYTF. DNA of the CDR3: TGTGCCAGTAGATACGGAGGAAGCGGCTACACCTTC.